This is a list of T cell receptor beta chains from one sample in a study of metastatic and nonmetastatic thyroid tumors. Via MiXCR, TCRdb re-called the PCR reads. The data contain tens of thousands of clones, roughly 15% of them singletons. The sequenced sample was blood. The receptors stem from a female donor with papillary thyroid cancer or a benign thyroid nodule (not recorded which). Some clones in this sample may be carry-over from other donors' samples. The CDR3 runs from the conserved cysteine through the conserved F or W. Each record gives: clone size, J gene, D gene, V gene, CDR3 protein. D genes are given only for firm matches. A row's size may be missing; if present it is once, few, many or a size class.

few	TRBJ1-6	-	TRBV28	CASSDGMADSPLHF
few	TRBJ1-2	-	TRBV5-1	CASSLDRENYGYTF
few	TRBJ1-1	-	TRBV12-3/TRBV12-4	CASSFRGATTEAFF
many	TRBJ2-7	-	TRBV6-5	CASSYVLMPLYEQYF
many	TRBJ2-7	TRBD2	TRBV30	CAWSGTSGRAYEQYF
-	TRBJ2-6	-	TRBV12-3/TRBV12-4	CASSLLRSGANVLTF
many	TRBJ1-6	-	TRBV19	CASSVGGRNSPLHF
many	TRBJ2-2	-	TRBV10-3	CAITEDTNTGELFF
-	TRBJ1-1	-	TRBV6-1	CASRRTVLVPKNMNTEAFF
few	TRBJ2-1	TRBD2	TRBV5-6	CASTFSGFSSYSEQFF
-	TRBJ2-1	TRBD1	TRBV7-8	CASSNTGTGKNEQFF
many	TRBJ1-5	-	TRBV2	CASSEATSNQPQHF
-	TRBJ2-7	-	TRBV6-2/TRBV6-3	CASSFLGDEQYF
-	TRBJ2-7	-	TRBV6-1	CASREGVQTYEQYF
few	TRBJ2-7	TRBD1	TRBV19	CFTAPTGTGAYEQYF
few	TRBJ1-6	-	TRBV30	CAWSGQGNSPLHF
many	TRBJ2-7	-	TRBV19	CASSIAIGLLQGGEQYF
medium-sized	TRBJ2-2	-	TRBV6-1	CASTTGGLVGGELFF
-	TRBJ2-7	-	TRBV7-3	CASSIGGLGEQYF
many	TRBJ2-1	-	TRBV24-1	CATYGGPNEQFF
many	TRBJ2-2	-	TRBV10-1	CASSVIRDTGELFF
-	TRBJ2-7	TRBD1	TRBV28	CASSTFTGGRVGEQYF
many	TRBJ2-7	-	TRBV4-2	CASSQEGTSEQYF
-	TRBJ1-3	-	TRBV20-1	CSVRDINYSGNTIYF
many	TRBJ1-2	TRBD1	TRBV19	CASSLGRDRGRVDGYTF
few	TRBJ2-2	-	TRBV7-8	CASSLRSGELFF
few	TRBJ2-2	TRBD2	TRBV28	CSVSRLAGVWTGELFF
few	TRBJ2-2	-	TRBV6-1	CASSEDGGSGELFF
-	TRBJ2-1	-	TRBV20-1	CSATRGSGNEQFF
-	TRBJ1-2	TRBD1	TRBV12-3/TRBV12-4	CASSQQGAGGYTF
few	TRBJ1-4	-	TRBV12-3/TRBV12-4	CASRSHRGWDEKLVF
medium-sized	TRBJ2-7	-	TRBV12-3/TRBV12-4	CAIGSGGYEQYF
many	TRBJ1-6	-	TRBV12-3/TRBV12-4	CASSGGINSPLHF
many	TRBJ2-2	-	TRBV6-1	CAGGTGVLTGELFF